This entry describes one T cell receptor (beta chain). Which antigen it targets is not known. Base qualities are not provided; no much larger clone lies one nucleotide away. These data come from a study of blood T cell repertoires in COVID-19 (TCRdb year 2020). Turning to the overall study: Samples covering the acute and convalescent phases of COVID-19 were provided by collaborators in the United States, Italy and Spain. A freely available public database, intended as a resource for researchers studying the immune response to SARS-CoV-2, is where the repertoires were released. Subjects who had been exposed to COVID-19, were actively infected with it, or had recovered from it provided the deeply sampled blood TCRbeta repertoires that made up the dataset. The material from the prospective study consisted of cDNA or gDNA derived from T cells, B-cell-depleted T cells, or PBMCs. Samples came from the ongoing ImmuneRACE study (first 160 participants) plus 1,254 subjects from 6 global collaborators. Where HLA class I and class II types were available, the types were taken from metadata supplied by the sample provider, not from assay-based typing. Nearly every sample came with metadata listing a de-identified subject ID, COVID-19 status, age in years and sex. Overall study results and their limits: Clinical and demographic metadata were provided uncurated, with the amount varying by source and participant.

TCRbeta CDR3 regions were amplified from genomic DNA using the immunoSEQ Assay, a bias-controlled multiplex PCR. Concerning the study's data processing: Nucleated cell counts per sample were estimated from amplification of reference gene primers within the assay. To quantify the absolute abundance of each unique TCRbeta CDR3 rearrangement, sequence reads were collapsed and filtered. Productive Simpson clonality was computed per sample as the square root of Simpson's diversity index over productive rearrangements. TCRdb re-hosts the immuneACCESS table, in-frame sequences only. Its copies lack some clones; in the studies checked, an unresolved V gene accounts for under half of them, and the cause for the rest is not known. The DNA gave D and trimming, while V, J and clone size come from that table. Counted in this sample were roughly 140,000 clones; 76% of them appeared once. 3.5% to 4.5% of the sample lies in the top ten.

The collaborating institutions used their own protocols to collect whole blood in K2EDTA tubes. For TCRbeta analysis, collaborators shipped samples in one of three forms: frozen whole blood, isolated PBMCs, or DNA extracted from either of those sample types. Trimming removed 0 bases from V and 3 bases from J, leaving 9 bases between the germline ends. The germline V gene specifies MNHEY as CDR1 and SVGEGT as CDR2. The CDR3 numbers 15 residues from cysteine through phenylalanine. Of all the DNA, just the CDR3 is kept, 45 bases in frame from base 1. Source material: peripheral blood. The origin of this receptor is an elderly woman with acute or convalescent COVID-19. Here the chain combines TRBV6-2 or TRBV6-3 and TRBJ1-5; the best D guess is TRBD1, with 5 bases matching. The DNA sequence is TGTGCCAGCAGTTACTCAGAGGACAACAATCAGCCCCAGCATTTT. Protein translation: CASSYSEDNNQPQHF.